The clone carrying this T cell receptor beta chain turned up a few times. The antigen is unknown. These data originate in a study of identical twins. Study outcomes and limitations: Models predicted less out-of-frame TCR alpha sharing in monozygotic twins than was found. Excess sharing by twins proved weaker in beta out-of-frame sequences. Conclusions were drawn cross-sectionally by statistical analysis, without following the same donors. Invariant populations such as MAIT and iNKT cells could partly muddle zero-insertion analyses.

After removal of 4 bases from V and 0 bases from J, the junction contained 4 bases not matched to a gene. Germline loops: CDR1 SNHLY, CDR2 FYNNEI. The CDR3 sequence is 15 residues long. MiXCR, applied by TCRdb to the 5' RACE reads, yields one record per CDR3 protein. The table lists about 460,000 distinct CDR3 sequences, 14% of them singletons. This sample was also put to use in a study of yellow fever vaccine responses in identical twins.

This clonotype originated in a woman younger than 30 in good health. Sequencing was performed on CD4+ T cells sorted from blood. The chain has TRBV2 and TRBJ2-3, with 7 bases matching TRBD2. For the CDR3, the DNA is TGTGCCAGCAGTGGGATTAGCGGGAGCACAGATACGCAGTATTTT. Translation gives CASSGISGSTDTQYF. Drawing the rest from reference TRBV2 and TRBJ2-3, the complete variable domain is EPEVTQTPSHQVTQMGQEVILRCVPISNHLYFYWYRQILGQKVEFLVSFYNNEISEKSEIFDDQFSVERPDGSNFTLKIRSTKLEDSAMYFCASSGISGSTDTQYFGPGTRLTVL.